This TCR beta chain comes out of a study of CD8+CD57+ T cells in acquired aplastic anemia. Study background: CD4+ cell libraries from healthy donors averaged about 10.8 million reads.

Genomic DNA was employed as the template in profiling TCR beta VDJ and CDR3. TCRdb re-derived calls from the reads in MiXCR, one entry per CDR3 protein. This table has fewer than 200,000 distinct CDR3 sequences, approximately 40% appearing once. This clonotype has at least ten counts. The origin of this receptor is a human donor in good health. Sequenced input: sorted CD4+, CD8+, or CD8+CD57+ T cells (not recorded which) from PBMCs.

The CDR3 coding sequence is TGCGCCAGCAGCCCCGGGACTAGCGGGAGAATGAATGAGCAGTTCTTC. Translation: CASSPGTSGRMNEQFF. The chain carries TRBV5-1 and TRBJ2-1, with 14 bases fitting TRBD2. Germline V CDR1 and CDR2: SGHRS, YFSETQ. Germline trimming cut 4 bases from V and 7 bases from J; bases unmatched to any gene: 7. This CDR3 has 16 residues. The complete variable domain, with remaining parts taken from reference TRBV5-1 and TRBJ2-1, reads KAGVTQTPRYLIKTRGQQVTLSCSPISGHRSVSWYQQTPGQGLQFLFEYFSETQRNKGNFPGRFSGRQFSNSRSEMNVSTLELGDSALYLCASSPGTSGRMNEQFFGPGTRLTVL.